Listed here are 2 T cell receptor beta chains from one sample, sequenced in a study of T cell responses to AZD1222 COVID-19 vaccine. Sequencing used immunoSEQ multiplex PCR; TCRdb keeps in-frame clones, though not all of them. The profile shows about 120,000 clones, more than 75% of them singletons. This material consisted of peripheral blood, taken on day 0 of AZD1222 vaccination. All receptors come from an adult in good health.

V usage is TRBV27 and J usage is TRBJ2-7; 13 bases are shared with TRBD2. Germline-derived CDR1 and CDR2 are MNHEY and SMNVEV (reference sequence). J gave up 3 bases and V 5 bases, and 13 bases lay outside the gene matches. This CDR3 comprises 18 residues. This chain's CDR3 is CASSLEAGLAGFNYEQYF. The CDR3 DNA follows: TGTGCCAGCAGTCTAGAGGCGGGACTAGCGGGGTTTAACTACGAGCAGTACTTC.

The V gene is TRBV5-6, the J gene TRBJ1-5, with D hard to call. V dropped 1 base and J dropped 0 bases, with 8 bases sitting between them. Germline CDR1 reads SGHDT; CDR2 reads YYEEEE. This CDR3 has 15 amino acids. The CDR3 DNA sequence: TGTGCCAGCAGCTTGTGGAGGAATAGCAATCAGCCCCAGCATTTT. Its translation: CASSLWRNSNQPQHF.